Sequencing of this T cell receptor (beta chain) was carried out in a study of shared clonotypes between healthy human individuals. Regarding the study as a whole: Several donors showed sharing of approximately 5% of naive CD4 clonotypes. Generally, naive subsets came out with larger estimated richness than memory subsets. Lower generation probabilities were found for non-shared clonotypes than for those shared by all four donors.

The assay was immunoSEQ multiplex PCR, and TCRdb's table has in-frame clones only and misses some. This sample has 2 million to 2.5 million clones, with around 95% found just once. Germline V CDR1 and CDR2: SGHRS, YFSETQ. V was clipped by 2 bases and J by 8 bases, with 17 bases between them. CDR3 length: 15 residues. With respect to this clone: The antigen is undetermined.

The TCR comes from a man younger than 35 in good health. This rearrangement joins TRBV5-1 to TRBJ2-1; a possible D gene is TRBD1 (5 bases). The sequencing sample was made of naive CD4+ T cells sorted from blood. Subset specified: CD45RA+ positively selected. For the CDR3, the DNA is TGCGCCAGCAGCTTAAGGGGCCCAAACGGTCATGAGCAGTTCTTC. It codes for CASSLRGPNGHEQFF.